This passage covers 27 T cell receptor beta chains from one sample sequenced in a study of T-cell reconstitution after alpha-beta-depleted transplantation in children. A library of TCRbeta sequences, prepared with unique molecular identifiers, was generated. TCRdb reprocessed the PCR reads with MiXCR, giving one entry per CDR3 protein. Here the sample spans under 20,000 distinct CDR3 sequences, around 12% being singletons. The material sequenced was PBMCs, mostly from graft donor cells, taken 180 days after TCRalphabeta/CD19-depleted stem cell transplant. Receptors originate from a boy under two years old who had a stem cell transplant for Wiskott-Aldrich syndrome, so the T cells may come from the graft donor.

The chain employs TRBV7-8 and TRBJ2-5; 9 bases are shared with TRBD2. The junction had 14 bases not matched to a gene; V was cut back by 1 base and J by 5 bases. Germline-derived CDR1 and CDR2 are SGHVS and FQNEAQ. CDR3 length: 18 amino acids. This CDR3 is CASSLVLGVSGGWETQYF. CDR3 nucleotide sequence: TGTGCCAGCAGCTTAGTATTGGGCGTTAGCGGGGGCTGGGAGACCCAGTACTTC.

This clonotype has at least ten counts. This chain joins TRBV2 and TRBJ2-1; 9 bases are a match to TRBD2. J was trimmed by 2 bases and V by 4 bases; bases with no gene match: 3. The V gene's germline CDR1 is SNHLY and CDR2 FYNNEI. The CDR3 has 15 amino acids. The DNA of the CDR3 is TGTGCCAGCAGTGCGGGGACTAGCCCCTACAATGAGCAGTTCTTC. It codes for CASSAGTSPYNEQFF. Supplemented by reference TRBV2 and TRBJ2-1, the full variable domain reads EPEVTQTPSHQVTQMGQEVILRCVPISNHLYFYWYRQILGQKVEFLVSFYNNEISEKSEIFDDQFSVERPDGSNFTLKIRSTKLEDSAMYFCASSAGTSPYNEQFFGPGTRLTVL.

This clonotype has only a few counts. The chain combines TRBV18 with TRBJ2-1; the match to TRBD2 covers 9 bases. Per the germline V gene, CDR1 is KGHSH and CDR2 is LQKENI. The V gene end was trimmed by 3 bases and the J gene end by 2 bases; junction bases not matched to a gene: 5. The length of the CDR3 is 16 residues. The CDR3, as DNA: TGTGCCAGCTCACCTCTGGCGGGAGGGGCCTACAATGAGCAGTTCTTC. Protein: CASSPLAGGAYNEQFF.

This clonotype was recorded at least ten times. The V gene is TRBV19, the J gene TRBJ1-2; a weak D match, TRBD1 (6 bases). The CDR3 is 14 amino acids. The V end was cut by 7 bases, the J end by 2 bases, with 14 bases between. Germline loops: CDR1 LNHDA, CDR2 SQIVND (reference sequence). This chain's CDR3 is CASTPGHLNYGYTF. The DNA for the CDR3 is TGTGCCAGTACCCCGGGACACCTAAACTATGGCTACACCTTC.

This clonotype was observed a single time. A single base separates this from a much larger clone, so it may be a read error. The rearrangement uses TRBV7-9 and TRBJ2-1; the D is unclear. From germline, CDR1 is SEHNR and CDR2 FQNEAQ (reference sequence). The CDR3 totals 16 residues. Trimming left V 7 bases short and J 2 bases short, with 18 bases between. DNA of the CDR3: TGTGCCAGCATCCCCTCCCTGGCCCGAGCCTACAATGAGCAGTTCTTC. Protein sequence: CASIPSLARAYNEQFF. Looking up the rest from reference TRBV7-9 and TRBJ2-1 gives the full variable domain: DTGVSQNPRHKITKRGQNVTFRCDPISEHNRLYWYRQTLGQGPEFLTYFQNEAQLEKSRLLSDRFSAERPKGSFSTLEIQRTEQGDSAMYLCASIPSLARAYNEQFFGPGTRLTVL.

This chain joins TRBV2 and TRBJ1-5; D is unresolved. CDR1 is SNHLY, CDR2 FYNNEI, per germline. This CDR3 contains 13 residues. Trimming stripped 1 base from V and 5 bases from J, with 6 bases between. The CDR3 nucleotides read TGTGCCAGCAGTGAAGATATTGATCAGCCCCAGCATTTT. Its translation is CASSEDIDQPQHF.

This clonotype turned up a few times. V and J are TRBV25-1 and TRBJ1-6, with D uncertain. This CDR3 contains 15 residues. Between the trimmed V and J ends, which lost 5 bases and 5 bases, there was a span of 13 bases. Germline V gives CDR1 MGHDK, CDR2 SYGVNS. The CDR3 DNA reads as TGTGCCAGCAGTCAATGGATACCCGATAATTCACCCCTCCACTTT. This encodes CASSQWIPDNSPLHF. Full variable domain (missing parts from reference TRBV25-1 and TRBJ1-6): EADIYQTPRYLVIGTGKKITLECSQTMGHDKMYWYQQDPGMELHLIHYSYGVNSTEKGDLSSESTVSRIRTEHFPLTLESARPSHTSQYLCASSQWIPDNSPLHFGNGTRLTVT.

Many counts were recorded for this clonotype. This chain connects TRBV5-1 to TRBJ2-3, with TRBD2 identical over 9 bases. With 0 bases clipped from V and 4 bases from J, the junction kept 3 bases outside the gene matches. The CDR3 loop spans 15 amino acids. The germline V gene encodes CDR1 SGHRS and CDR2 YFSETQ. This CDR3 reads CASSLELAGADTQYF. DNA for the CDR3: TGCGCCAGCAGCTTGGAACTAGCGGGTGCAGATACGCAGTATTTT.

The chain is built from TRBV4-2 and TRBJ2-6; D may be TRBD1 or TRBD2 (6 bases each). V was trimmed by 4 bases and J by 0 bases, leaving 28 bases between them. The germline gives CDR1 LGHNA, CDR2 YNFKEQ. CDR3 length equals 22 residues. CDR3 nucleotide sequence: TGTGCCAGCAGCCGTCTCCGGTTCTCGTCGGGGGCCACCGACTCTGGGGCCAACGTCCTGACTTTC. Amino acids: CASSRLRFSSGATDSGANVLTF.

This clonotype was counted ten times or more. J is TRBJ2-1 and V is TRBV6-5, with a possible D match to TRBD1 (6 bases). CDR3 length: 11 residues. The ends were cut back, 6 bases at V and 9 bases at J, with 9 bases in the middle. The germline CDR1 and CDR2 sequences are MNHEY and SVGAGI. CDR3 DNA: TGTGCCAGCAGACAGGGCACTGAGCAGTTCTTC. Protein sequence: CASRQGTEQFF.

This clonotype was counted a few times. The V call is TRBV20-1, the J call TRBJ2-5; D might be TRBD2 (5 bases). Germline V lookup: CDR1 DFQATT, CDR2 SNEGSKA (reference sequence). There are 13 residues in the CDR3. The germline V and J ends were trimmed by 6 bases and 2 bases, with 13 bases remaining between them. The CDR3 loop is CSAAGGVQETQYF. For the CDR3, the DNA is TGCAGTGCCGCGGGTGGCGTACAAGAGACCCAGTACTTC.

J is TRBJ1-2 and V is TRBV20-1; no clear D gene. This CDR3 is built from 12 residues. Between the trimmed V and J ends, which lost 0 bases and 4 bases, there was a span of 6 bases. CDR1 DFQATT and CDR2 SNEGSKA come from the germline V gene (reference sequence). The CDR3: CSARDSFYGYTF. In DNA, the CDR3 is TGCAGTGCTAGAGACAGCTTCTATGGCTACACCTTC.

This clonotype was seen a few times. The genes are TRBV5-1 and TRBJ1-1; D unclear. Trimming pared 3 bases from V and 0 bases from J, leaving 15 bases between. Germline-derived CDR1 and CDR2 are SGHRS and YFSETQ. This CDR3 is 16 amino acids long. In DNA form, the CDR3 reads TGCGCCAGCAGCTCCCGGGGTGGGTTGATGAACACTGAAGCTTTCTTT. The encoded protein is CASSSRGGLMNTEAFF.

This clonotype was recorded a few times. The V call is TRBV27, the J call TRBJ2-7; D gene ambiguous. Germline CDR1 MNHEY, CDR2 SMNVEV (reference sequence). With 6 bases removed from V and 0 bases from J, the gap between germline ends came to 15 bases. The CDR3 contains 15 residues. CDR3 sequence: CASSPIWPLSYEQYF. DNA of the CDR3: TGTGCCAGCAGCCCTATCTGGCCCCTCTCCTACGAGCAGTACTTC.

The rearrangement links TRBV20-1 to TRBJ1-1; D gene ambiguous. Trimming took 3 bases from V and 4 from J, leaving 15 bases between them. This CDR3 is 14 amino acids long. The germline gives CDR1 DFQATT, CDR2 SNEGSKA (reference sequence). CDR3 nucleotide sequence: TGCAGTGCTAGGAAGGATCCTTTGACCACTGAAGCTTTCTTT. Protein product: CSARKDPLTTEAFF.

This clonotype was seen a few times. This chain links TRBV6-1 with TRBJ2-7, with D tentatively TRBD2 (5 bases). This CDR3 contains 14 residues. Germline assignment: CDR1 MNHNS and CDR2 SASEGT. Trimming took off 10 bases at V and 5 bases at J, with 21 bases between the two ends. The CDR3 DNA reads as TGTGCCATTTTGACTACACCTTTTGGTAACGAGCAGTACTTC. This gives the protein CAILTTPFGNEQYF.

This clonotype is deemed medium-sized. The gene calls are TRBV7-9 and TRBJ2-5; a weak D match, TRBD2 (5 bases). V lost 5 bases and J 5 bases, leaving 12 bases between the germline ends. CDR3 length: 13 amino acids. Per germline, CDR1 SEHNR and CDR2 FQNEAQ (reference sequence). CDR3 sequence: CASSVPGKETQYF. CDR3 nucleotides: TGTGCCAGCAGCGTTCCCGGGAAGGAGACCCAGTACTTC.

In its sample, this clonotype was seen many times. The V and J genes are TRBV5-1 and TRBJ2-3; D call uncertain. The CDR3 extends over 14 amino acids. V gave up 0 bases and J gave up 6 bases, with 11 bases separating them. Germline values: CDR1 SGHRS, CDR2 YFSETQ. CDR3 in amino acids: CASSLVWGPDTQYF. As DNA, the CDR3 is TGCGCCAGCAGCTTGGTGTGGGGTCCGGATACGCAGTATTTT.

This clonotype showed up many times. The rearrangement links TRBV5-8 to TRBJ1-5; D not resolved. V dropped 0 bases and J dropped 3 bases, with 10 bases sitting between them. This CDR3 is built from 15 residues. Looked up from germline, CDR1 is SGHTS and CDR2 is YDEGEE. CDR3 coding DNA: TGTGCCAGCAGCTTGGGGGCGGAATTCAATCAGCCCCAGCATTTT. It specifies CASSLGAEFNQPQHF.

This clonotype was counted between two and nine times. The gene calls are TRBV5-1 and TRBJ2-3; possibly TRBD2 for D (6 bases). Germline CDR1 and CDR2: SGHRS and YFSETQ. V was shortened by 3 bases and J by 2 bases, with 10 bases between the two germline ends. This CDR3 comprises 14 residues. The CDR3 bases are TGCGCCAGCAGCTCGGTAGCGGTCACAGATACGCAGTATTTT. Its protein product is CASSSVAVTDTQYF.

The chain uses TRBV5-1 and TRBJ1-1; D uncertain. The V end lost 0 bases, the J end lost 3 bases, and 12 bases lay between the germline ends. The CDR3 contains 15 residues. Germline lookup yields CDR1 SGHRS and CDR2 YFSETQ. The CDR3 spells CASSLVGVDDTEAFF. CDR3 coding DNA: TGCGCCAGCAGCTTGGTTGGGGTTGACGACACTGAAGCTTTCTTT.

This clonotype was observed at least ten times. This rearrangement joins TRBV19 to TRBJ2-2; TRBD1 agrees at 8 bases. The germline V gene has CDR1 LNHDA and CDR2 SQIVND (reference sequence). The CDR3 totals 14 residues. The J segment lost 4 bases and the V segment lost 2 bases, leaving 0 bases of the junction unmatched. CDR3 region: CASSIQGATGELFF. The CDR3 region has the DNA TGTGCCAGTAGTATACAGGGGGCCACCGGGGAGCTGTTTTTT.

The V and J genes are TRBV5-4 and TRBJ2-5; possible D gene TRBD2, 5 bases. The CDR3 is 11 residues long. Per germline, CDR1 SGHNT and CDR2 YYREEE (reference sequence). Trimming took off 4 bases at V and 8 bases at J, with 9 bases between the two ends. As DNA, the CDR3 is TGTGCCAGCAGCCTCCGGGGTACCCAGTACTTC. It codes for CASSLRGTQYF. Using reference TRBV5-4 and TRBJ2-5 for the parts outside the CDR3, the full variable domain is ETGVTQSPTHLIKTRGQQVTLRCSSQSGHNTVSWYQQALGQGPQFIFQYYREEENGRGNFPPRFSGLQFPNYSSELNVNALELDDSALYLCASSLRGTQYFGPGTRLLVL.

The table lists this clonotype with many counts. The rearrangement uses TRBV3-1 and TRBJ1-3; D remains ambiguous. This CDR3 has 14 residues. Germline lookup yields CDR1 LGHDT and CDR2 YNNKEL (reference sequence). V was pared by 3 bases and J by 4 bases, with 10 bases between. CDR3 coding DNA: TGTGCCAGCAGCCAGGGCCAAAAAGGAAACACCATATATTTT. Translation gives CASSQGQKGNTIYF.

This clonotype was seen at least ten times. The chain employs TRBV5-1 and TRBJ1-4, with 7 positions matching TRBD1. The CDR3 consists of 16 residues. With V trimmed by 0 bases and J by 6 bases, 8 bases remained unmatched. The germline CDR1 and CDR2 sequences are SGHRS and YFSETQ. CDR3 sequence: CASSLAGDRVYEKLFF. The CDR3 region has the DNA TGCGCCAGCAGCTTGGCCGGTGACAGGGTATATGAAAAACTGTTTTTT.

This clonotype came up a few times. This chain joins TRBV15 and TRBJ2-5; D perhaps matches TRBD1 (6 bases). V was trimmed by 3 bases and J by 1 base, leaving 15 bases between them. The CDR3 loop spans 16 amino acids. Germline V CDR1 and CDR2: LNHNV, YYDKDF (reference sequence). CDR3 bases: TGTGCCACCAGCAGCAACAGGGACCGCTTCCAAGAGACCCAGTACTTC. It encodes CATSSNRDRFQETQYF.

Only a few counts were recorded for this clonotype. The chain is built from TRBV7-9 and TRBJ2-5; D possibly corresponds to TRBD2 (6 bases). Germline-derived CDR1 and CDR2 are SEHNR and FQNEAQ (reference sequence). The V and J ends lost 1 base and 6 bases respectively, with 9 bases between them. This CDR3 is built from 13 residues. CDR3 coding DNA: TGTGCCAGCAGCTTAGATCGGGGGAAGACCCAGTACTTC. This codes for CASSLDRGKTQYF. Drawing the rest from reference TRBV7-9 and TRBJ2-5, the complete variable domain is DTGVSQNPRHKITKRGQNVTFRCDPISEHNRLYWYRQTLGQGPEFLTYFQNEAQLEKSRLLSDRFSAERPKGSFSTLEIQRTEQGDSAMYLCASSLDRGKTQYFGPGTRLLVL.